This entry is about one T cell receptor (beta chain). Its specificity is unknown. Reverse transcription of roughly 0.5 to 1 ug RNA was performed with random hexamers. immunoSEQ multiplex PCR amplified TCR beta CDR3 across 54 Vbeta, 13 Jbeta. Using its own MiXCR run on the immunoSEQ multiplex PCR reads, TCRdb lists one record per CDR3 protein. The repertoire includes roughly 220,000 distinct CDR3 sequences, approximately 94% of them detected once, and about 0.15% sits in the top ten. The data originate from a study of CD8 T cells in Susac syndrome. Patients with Susac syndrome showed fulfilment of recently defined diagnostic criteria for definite or probable disease. Germline CDR1 MNHEY, CDR2 SVGAGI. The CDR3 length is 15 residues. V was pared by 6 bases and J by 3 bases, with 14 bases between. Study findings and constraints: The authors found no clonal expansion in Susac syndrome CD4+ T cell repertoires. Regarding the TCR sequencing and HLA analysis, the study admitted that a relatively small number of individuals were involved.

The source of this sequence is a human donor with Susac syndrome. What was sequenced was CD4+ T cells from PBMCs. V usage is TRBV6-5 and J usage is TRBJ1-4; D not resolved. The CDR3 DNA reads TGTGCCAGCAGCTCAGGACGTCGGCCTAATGAAAAACTGTTTTTT. Translation gives CASSSGRRPNEKLFF.